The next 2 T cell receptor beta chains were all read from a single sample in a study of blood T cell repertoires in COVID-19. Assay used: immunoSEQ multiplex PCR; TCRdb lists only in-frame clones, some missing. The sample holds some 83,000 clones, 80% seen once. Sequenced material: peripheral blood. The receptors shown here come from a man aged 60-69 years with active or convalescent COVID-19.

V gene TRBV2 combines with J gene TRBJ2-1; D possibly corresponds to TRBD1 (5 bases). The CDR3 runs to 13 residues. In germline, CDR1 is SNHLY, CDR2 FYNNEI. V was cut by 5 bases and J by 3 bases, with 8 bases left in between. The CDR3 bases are TGTGCCAGCAGTACCGACAGCTACAATGAGCAGTTCTTC. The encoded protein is CASSTDSYNEQFF.

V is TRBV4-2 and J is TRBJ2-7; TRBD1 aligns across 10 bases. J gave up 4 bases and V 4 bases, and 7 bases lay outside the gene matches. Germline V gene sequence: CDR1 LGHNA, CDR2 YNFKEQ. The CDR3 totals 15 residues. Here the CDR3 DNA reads TGTGCCAGCAGCCCCCAGGGACAGGGGCTGTACGAGCAGTACTTC. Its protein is CASSPQGQGLYEQYF.